This is a list of T cell receptor beta chains from one sample in a study of response to subunit inactivated influenza vaccine. TCRdb used MiXCR to reprocess the RT-PCR reads, holding one entry per CDR3 protein. The sample includes some 540,000 distinct CDR3 sequences, approximately 24% of them seen just once. These same records also appear under a second study, on T cells expressing NK-cell markers.

Specimen: CD4+ T cells sorted from PBMCs, collected roughly 13 days after vaccination. All receptors derive from a man over 45 who received an inactivated influenza vaccine. Both conserved end residues are part of each CDR3. D genes are given only for firm matches. Clone size is given for some rows only: seen once, a few or many times, or a class if the clone is expanded.

j_gene | abundance | v_gene | d_gene | CDR3aa | CDR3nt
TRBJ1-2 | NA | TRBV2 | TRBD1 | CASSRQGEEYGYTF | TGTGCCAGCAGTCGACAGGGGGAGGAGTATGGCTACACCTTC
TRBJ2-1 | once | TRBV4-2 | TRBD2 | CASSQIGRHSYNEQFF | TGTGCCAGCAGCCAAATCGGGAGGCACTCCTACAATGAGCAGTTCTTC
TRBJ2-3 | NA | TRBV5-8 | NA | CASSSGLITDTQYF | TGTGCCAGCAGCTCCGGCTTGATCACAGATACGCAGTATTTT
TRBJ1-5 | many | TRBV29-1 | NA | CSVGGSNQPQHF | TGCAGCGTTGGGGGTAGCAATCAGCCCCAGCATTTT
TRBJ2-7 | few | TRBV9 | NA | CASSVGLGAGSYEQYF | TGTGCCAGCAGCGTAGGCCTAGGGGCTGGGTCCTACGAGCAGTACTTC
TRBJ1-1 | NA | TRBV4-2 | TRBD1 | CASSHHGQGSDEAFF | TGTGCCAGCAGCCATCACGGACAGGGGTCCGATGAAGCTTTCTTT
TRBJ2-1 | NA | TRBV18 | TRBD2 | CASSLPGLAGRNEQFF | TGTGCCAGCTCGCTACCGGGACTAGCGGGAAGGAATGAGCAGTTCTTC
TRBJ2-2 | few | TRBV6-2/TRBV6-3 | TRBD2 | CASTVWGGTGELFF | TGTGCCAGCACCGTATGGGGAGGGACCGGGGAGCTGTTTTTT
TRBJ2-7 | once | TRBV23-1 | NA | CASSQIPYEQYF | TGCGCCAGCAGTCAAATCCCTTACGAGCAGTACTTC
TRBJ2-1 | NA | TRBV7-9 | TRBD1 | CASSLDDRDNNEQFF | TGTGCCAGCAGCTTGGACGACAGGGATAACAATGAGCAGTTCTTC
TRBJ2-2 | NA | TRBV5-1 | NA | CASSTGPNTGELFF | TGCGCCAGTTCGACGGGACCGAACACCGGGGAGCTGTTTTTT
TRBJ2-1 | NA | TRBV20-1 | TRBD2 | CSASFLVLAGEYNDQFF | TGCAGTGCTAGCTTCCTGGTACTAGCGGGGGAGTACAATGATCAGTTCTTC
TRBJ1-6 | NA | TRBV6-1 | NA | CASSPRVNNSPLHF | TGTGCCAGCAGTCCCAGGGTGAATAATTCACCCCTCCACTTT
TRBJ2-7 | NA | TRBV20-1 | NA | CSARVTSSPMYEQYF | TGCAGTGCTAGAGTAACAAGCAGCCCGATGTACGAGCAGTACTTC
TRBJ1-5 | few | TRBV6-1 | NA | CASSEAGQSQHF | TGTGCCAGCAGTGAAGCGGGGCAGTCCCAGCATTTT
TRBJ2-1 | once | TRBV20-1 | NA | CSVNEGGYDEQFF | TGCAGTGTGAACGAAGGCGGGTATGATGAGCAGTTCTTC
TRBJ2-7 | few | TRBV5-1 | NA | CASSLDTGTGTREQYF | TGCGCCAGCAGCTTGGACACCGGGACTGGTACACGAGAGCAGTACTTC
TRBJ2-7 | NA | TRBV29-1 | NA | CSVALGLGYEQYF | TGCAGCGTTGCCCTGGGCCTCGGCTACGAGCAGTACTTC
TRBJ1-2 | few | TRBV9 | NA | CASSVGGAGSDGYTF | TGTGCCAGCAGCGTAGGAGGTGCAGGTTCGGATGGCTACACCTTC
TRBJ2-1 | NA | TRBV5-1 | TRBD2 | CASRRAGGPDNEQFF | TGCGCCAGCAGAAGAGCGGGAGGGCCTGACAATGAGCAGTTCTTC
TRBJ1-2 | NA | TRBV2 | NA | CASLANRGNYGYTF | TGTGCCAGCTTAGCCAACCGGGGAAACTATGGCTACACCTTC
TRBJ1-5 | NA | TRBV7-2 | NA | CASSLGQGSNQPQHF | TGTGCCAGCAGCTTGGGCCAGGGGAGCAATCAGCCCCAGCATTTT
TRBJ2-3 | NA | TRBV24-1 | NA | CATSDQGLATDTQYF | TGTGCCACCAGTGACCAGGGGCTAGCCACAGATACGCAGTATTTT
TRBJ2-3 | NA | TRBV7-9 | NA | CAGVPSTDTQYF | TGTGCCGGAGTACCTAGCACAGATACGCAGTATTTT
TRBJ2-1 | NA | TRBV14 | TRBD2 | CASTRLPGQTLSSGGTPWINEQFF | TGTGCCAGCACCCGGCTCCCGGGACAGACCCTATCTAGCGGGGGGACTCCATGGATTAATGAGCAGTTCTTC
TRBJ2-5 | NA | TRBV4-2 | TRBD1 | CASSQAGQQLQETQYF | TGTGCCAGCAGCCAAGCGGGACAGCAACTCCAAGAGACCCAGTACTTC
TRBJ2-7 | once | TRBV28 | TRBD1 | CASSTGTAAYEQYF | TGTGCCAGCAGCACCGGGACAGCAGCCTACGAGCAGTACTTC
TRBJ2-1 | NA | TRBV9 | NA | CASSVAARSDNEQFF | TGTGCCAGCAGCGTAGCTGCACGATCCGACAATGAGCAGTTCTTC
TRBJ2-5 | few | TRBV29-1 | NA | CSVPVETETQYF | TGCAGCGTCCCCGTCGAAACCGAGACCCAGTACTTC